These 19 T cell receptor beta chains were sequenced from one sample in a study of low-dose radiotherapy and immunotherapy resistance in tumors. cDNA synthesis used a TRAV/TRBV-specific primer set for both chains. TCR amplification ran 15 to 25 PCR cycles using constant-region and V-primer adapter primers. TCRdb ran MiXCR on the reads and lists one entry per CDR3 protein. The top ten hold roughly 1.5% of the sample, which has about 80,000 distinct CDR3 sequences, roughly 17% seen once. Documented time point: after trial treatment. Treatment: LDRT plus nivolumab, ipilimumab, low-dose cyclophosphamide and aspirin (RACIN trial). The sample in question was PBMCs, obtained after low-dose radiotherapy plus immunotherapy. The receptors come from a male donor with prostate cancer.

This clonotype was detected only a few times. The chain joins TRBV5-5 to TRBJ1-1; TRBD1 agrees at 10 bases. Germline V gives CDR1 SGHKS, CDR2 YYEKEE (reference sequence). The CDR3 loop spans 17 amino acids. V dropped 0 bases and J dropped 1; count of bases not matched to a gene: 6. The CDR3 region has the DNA TGTGCCAGCAGCTTGGTGCCGGGACAGGGGAGGAACACTGAAGCTTTCTTT. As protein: CASSLVPGQGRNTEAFF. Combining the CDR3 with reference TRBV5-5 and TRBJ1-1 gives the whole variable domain DAGVTQSPTHLIKTRGQQVTLRCSPISGHKSVSWYQQVLGQGPQFIFQYYEKEERGRGNFPDRFSARQFPNYSSELNVNALLLGDSALYLCASSLVPGQGRNTEAFFGQGTRLTVV.

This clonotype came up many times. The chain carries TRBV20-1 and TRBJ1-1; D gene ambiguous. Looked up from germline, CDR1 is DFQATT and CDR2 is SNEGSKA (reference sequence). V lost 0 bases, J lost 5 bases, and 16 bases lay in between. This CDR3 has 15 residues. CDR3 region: CSARDGFEGGTEAFF. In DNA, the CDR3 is TGCAGTGCTAGAGACGGGTTCGAGGGAGGGACTGAAGCTTTCTTT.

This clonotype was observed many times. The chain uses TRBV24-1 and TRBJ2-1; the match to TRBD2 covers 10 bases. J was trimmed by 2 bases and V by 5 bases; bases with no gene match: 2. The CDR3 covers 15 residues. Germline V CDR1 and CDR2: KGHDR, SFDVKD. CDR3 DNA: TGTGCCACCAGTGCTAGCGGGAGTGCCTACAATGAGCAGTTCTTC. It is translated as CATSASGSAYNEQFF.

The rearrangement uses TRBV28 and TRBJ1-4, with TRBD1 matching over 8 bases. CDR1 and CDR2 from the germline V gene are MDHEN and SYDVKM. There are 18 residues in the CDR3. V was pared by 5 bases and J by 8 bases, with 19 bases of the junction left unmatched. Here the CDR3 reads CASSLFRTGQIGLEKLFF. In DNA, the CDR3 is TGTGCCAGCAGTCTTTTTCGGACAGGGCAAATAGGTTTGGAAAAACTGTTTTTT.

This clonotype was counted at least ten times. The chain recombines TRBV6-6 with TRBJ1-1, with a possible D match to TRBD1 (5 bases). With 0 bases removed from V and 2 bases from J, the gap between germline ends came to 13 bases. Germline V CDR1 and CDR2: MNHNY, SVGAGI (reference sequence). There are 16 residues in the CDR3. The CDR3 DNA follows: TGTGCCAGCAGTTACTCAATCGGGGCTTTAAACACTGAAGCTTTCTTT. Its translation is CASSYSIGALNTEAFF.

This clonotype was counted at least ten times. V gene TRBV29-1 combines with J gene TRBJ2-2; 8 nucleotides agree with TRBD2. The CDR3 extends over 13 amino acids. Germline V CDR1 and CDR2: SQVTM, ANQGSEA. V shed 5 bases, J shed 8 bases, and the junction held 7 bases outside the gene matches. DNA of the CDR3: TGCAGCGTTTACAATAGCGGGGCGGGGGAGCTGTTTTTT. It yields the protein CSVYNSGAGELFF.

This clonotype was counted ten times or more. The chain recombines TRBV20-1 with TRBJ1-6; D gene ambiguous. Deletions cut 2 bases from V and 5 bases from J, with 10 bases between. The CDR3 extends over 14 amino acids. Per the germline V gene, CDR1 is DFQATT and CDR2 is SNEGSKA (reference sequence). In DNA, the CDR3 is TGCAGTGCTAGAACGGGGTCCCATAATTCACCCCTCCACTTT. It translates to CSARTGSHNSPLHF.

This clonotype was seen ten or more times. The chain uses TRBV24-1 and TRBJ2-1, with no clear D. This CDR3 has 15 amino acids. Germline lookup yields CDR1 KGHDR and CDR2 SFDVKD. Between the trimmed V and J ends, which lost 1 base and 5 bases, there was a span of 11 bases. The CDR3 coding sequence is TGTGCCACCAGTGATTTCGCAGGACGGGACAATGAGCAGTTCTTC. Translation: CATSDFAGRDNEQFF.

The CDR3 is CASSYLPVGGSSYEQYF. In DNA, the CDR3 is TGTGCCAGCAGTTACCTTCCTGTTGGGGGGAGCTCCTACGAGCAGTACTTC. The chain is built from TRBV6-6 and TRBJ2-7, with D maybe TRBD2 (6 bases). Trimming stripped 2 bases from V and 0 bases from J, with 17 bases between. The CDR3 spans 17 residues. Germline V CDR1 and CDR2: MNHNY, SVGAGI (reference sequence).

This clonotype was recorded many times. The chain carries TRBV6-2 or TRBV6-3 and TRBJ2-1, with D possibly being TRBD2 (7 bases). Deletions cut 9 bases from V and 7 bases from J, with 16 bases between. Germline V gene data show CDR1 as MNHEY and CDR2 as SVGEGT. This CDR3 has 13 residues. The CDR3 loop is CASKVGGRNEQFF. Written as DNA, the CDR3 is TGTGCCAGTAAGGTCGGGGGGCGGAATGAGCAGTTCTTC.

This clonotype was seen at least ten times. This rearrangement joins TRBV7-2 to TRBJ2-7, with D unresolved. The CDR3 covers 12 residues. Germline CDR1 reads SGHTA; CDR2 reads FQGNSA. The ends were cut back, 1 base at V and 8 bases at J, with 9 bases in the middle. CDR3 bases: TGTGCCAGCAGCTTAGAGCAGGTTAAGCAGTACTTC. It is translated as CASSLEQVKQYF.

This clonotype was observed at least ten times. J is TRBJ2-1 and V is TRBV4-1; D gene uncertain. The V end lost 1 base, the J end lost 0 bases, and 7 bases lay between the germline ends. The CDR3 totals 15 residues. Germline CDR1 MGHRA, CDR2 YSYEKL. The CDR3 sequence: CASSQVSNSYNEQFF. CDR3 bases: TGCGCCAGCAGCCAAGTAAGTAACTCCTACAATGAGCAGTTCTTC.

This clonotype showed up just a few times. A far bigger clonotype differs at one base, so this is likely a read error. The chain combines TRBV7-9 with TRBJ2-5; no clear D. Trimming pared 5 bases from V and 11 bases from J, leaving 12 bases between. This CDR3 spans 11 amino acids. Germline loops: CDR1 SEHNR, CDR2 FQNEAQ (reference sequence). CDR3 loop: CASSPTREQYF. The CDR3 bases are TGTGCCAGCAGCCCCACCCGAGAGCAGTACTTC.

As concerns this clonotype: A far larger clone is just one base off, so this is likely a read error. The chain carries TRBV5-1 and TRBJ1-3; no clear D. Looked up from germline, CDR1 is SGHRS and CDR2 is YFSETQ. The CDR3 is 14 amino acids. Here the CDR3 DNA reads TGTGTCAGCAGCTTGCCAAGCTCTGGAAACACCATATATTTT. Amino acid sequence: CVSSLPSSGNTIYF. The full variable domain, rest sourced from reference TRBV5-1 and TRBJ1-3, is KAGVTQTPRYLIKTRGQQVTLSCSPISGHRSVSWYQQTPGQGLQFLFEYFSETQRNKGNFPGRFSGRQFSNSRSEMNVSTLELGDSALYLCVSSLPSSGNTIYFGEGSWLTVV.

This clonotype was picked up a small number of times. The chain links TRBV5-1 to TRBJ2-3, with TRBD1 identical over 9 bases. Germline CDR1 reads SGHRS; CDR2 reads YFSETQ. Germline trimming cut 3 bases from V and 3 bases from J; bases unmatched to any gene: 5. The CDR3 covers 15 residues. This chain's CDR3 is CASSSLQGATDTQYF. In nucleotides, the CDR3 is TGCGCCAGCAGCTCACTACAGGGGGCAACAGATACGCAGTATTTT.

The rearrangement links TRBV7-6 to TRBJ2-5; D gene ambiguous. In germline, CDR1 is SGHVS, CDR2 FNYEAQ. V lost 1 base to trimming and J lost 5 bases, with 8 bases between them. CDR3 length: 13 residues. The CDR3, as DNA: TGTGCCAGCAGCTTAGAGAGGATGGAGACCCAGTACTTC. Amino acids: CASSLERMETQYF. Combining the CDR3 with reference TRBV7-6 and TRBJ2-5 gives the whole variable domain GAGVSQSPRYKVTKRGQDVALRCDPISGHVSLYWYRQALGQGPEFLTYFNYEAQQDKSGLPNDRFSAERPEGSISTLTIQRTEQRDSAMYRCASSLERMETQYFGPGTRLLVL.

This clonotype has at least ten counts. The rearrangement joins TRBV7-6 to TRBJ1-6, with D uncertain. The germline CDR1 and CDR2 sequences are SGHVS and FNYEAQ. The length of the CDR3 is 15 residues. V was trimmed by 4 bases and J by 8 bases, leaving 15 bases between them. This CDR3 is CASSSLAYGDSPLHF. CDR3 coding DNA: TGTGCCAGCAGCTCGTTAGCTTATGGTGATTCACCCCTCCACTTT.

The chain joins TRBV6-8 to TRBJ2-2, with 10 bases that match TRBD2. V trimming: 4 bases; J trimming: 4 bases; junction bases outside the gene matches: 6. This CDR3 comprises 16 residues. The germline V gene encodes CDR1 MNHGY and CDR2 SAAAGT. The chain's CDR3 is CASSSLAGVGTGELFF. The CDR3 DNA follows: TGTGCCAGCAGTTCTCTAGCGGGGGTAGGCACCGGGGAGCTGTTTTTT.

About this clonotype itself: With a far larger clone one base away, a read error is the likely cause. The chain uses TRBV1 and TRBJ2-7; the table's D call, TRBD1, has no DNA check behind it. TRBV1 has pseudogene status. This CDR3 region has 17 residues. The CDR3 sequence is CTSSQAAQGQGPYEQYF. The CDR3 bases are TGCACCAGCAGCCAAGCCGCCCAGGGACAGGGGCCCTACGAGCAGTACTTC.